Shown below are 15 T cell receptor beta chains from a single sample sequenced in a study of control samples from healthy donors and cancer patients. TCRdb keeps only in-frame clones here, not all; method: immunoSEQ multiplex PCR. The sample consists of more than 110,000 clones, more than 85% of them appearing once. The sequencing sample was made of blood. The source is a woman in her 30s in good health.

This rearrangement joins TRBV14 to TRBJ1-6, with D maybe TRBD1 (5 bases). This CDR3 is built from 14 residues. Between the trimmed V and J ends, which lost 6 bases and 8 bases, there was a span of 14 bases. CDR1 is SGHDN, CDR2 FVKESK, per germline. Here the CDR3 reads CASRNLGPYSPLHF. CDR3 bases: TGTGCCAGCAGGAACCTGGGACCTTATTCACCCCTCCACTTT.

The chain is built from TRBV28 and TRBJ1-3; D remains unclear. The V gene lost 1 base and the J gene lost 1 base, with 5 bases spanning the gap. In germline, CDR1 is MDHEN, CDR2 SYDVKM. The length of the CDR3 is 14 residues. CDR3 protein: CASSLSGSGNTIYF. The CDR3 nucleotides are TGTGCCAGCAGTTTATCGGGTTCTGGAAACACCATATATTTT. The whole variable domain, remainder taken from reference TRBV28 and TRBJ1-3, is DVKVTQSSRYLVKRTGEKVFLECVQDMDHENMFWYRQDPGLGLRLIYFSYDVKMKEKGDIPEGYSVSREKKERFSLILESASTNQTSMYLCASSLSGSGNTIYFGEGSWLTVV.

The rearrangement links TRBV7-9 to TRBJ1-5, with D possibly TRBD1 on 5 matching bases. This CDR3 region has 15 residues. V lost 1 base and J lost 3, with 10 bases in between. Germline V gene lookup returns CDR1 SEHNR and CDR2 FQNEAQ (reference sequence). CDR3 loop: CASSLGQGNNQPQHF. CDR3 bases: TGTGCCAGCAGCTTAGGCCAGGGAAACAATCAGCCCCAGCATTTT.

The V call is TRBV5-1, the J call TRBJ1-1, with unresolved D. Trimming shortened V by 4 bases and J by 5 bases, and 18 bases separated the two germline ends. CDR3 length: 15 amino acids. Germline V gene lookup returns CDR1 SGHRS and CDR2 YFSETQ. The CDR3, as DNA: TGCGCCAGCAGCCCGCAAGGAGGTCGAGATACTGAAGCTTTCTTT. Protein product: CASSPQGGRDTEAFF.

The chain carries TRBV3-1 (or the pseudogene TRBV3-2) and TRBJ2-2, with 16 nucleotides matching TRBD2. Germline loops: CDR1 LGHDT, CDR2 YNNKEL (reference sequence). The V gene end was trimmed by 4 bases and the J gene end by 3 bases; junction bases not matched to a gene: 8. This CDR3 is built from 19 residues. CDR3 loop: CASSPFGTSGRAYTGELFF. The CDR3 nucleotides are TGTGCCAGCAGCCCTTTCGGGACTAGCGGGAGGGCCTACACCGGGGAGCTGTTTTTT.

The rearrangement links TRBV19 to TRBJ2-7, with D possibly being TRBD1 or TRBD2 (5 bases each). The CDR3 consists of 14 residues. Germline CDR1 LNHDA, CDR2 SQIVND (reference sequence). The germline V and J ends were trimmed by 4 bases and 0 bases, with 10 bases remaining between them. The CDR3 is CASSNRGSSYEQYF. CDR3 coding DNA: TGTGCCAGTAGTAACCGGGGCAGCTCCTACGAGCAGTACTTC.

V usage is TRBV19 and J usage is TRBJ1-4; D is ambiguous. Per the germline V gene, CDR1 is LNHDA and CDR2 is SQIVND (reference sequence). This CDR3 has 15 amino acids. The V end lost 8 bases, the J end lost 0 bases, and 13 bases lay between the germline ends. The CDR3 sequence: CASCDADATNEKLFF. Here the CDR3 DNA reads TGTGCCAGTTGCGACGCAGATGCAACTAATGAAAAACTGTTTTTT. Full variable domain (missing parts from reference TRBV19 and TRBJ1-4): DGGITQSPKYLFRKEGQNVTLSCEQNLNHDAMYWYRQDPGQGLRLIYYSQIVNDFQKGDIAEGYSVSREKKESFPLTVTSAQKNPTAFYLCASCDADATNEKLFFGSGTQLSVL.

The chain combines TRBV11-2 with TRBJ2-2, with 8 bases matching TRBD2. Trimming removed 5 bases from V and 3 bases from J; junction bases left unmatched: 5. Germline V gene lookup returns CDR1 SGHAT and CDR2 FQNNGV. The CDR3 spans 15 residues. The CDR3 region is CASSRGGGHTGELFF. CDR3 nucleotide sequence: TGTGCCAGCAGCCGGGGGGGCGGTCACACCGGGGAGCTGTTTTTT.

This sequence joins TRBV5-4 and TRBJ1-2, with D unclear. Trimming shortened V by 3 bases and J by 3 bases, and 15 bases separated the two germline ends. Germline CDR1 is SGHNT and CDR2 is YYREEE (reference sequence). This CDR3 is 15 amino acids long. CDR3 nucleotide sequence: TGTGCCAGCAGCTCAGCAGTGGGCGGCTACTATGGCTACACCTTC. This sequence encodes CASSSAVGGYYGYTF. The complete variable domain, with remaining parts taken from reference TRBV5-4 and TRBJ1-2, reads ETGVTQSPTHLIKTRGQQVTLRCSSQSGHNTVSWYQQALGQGPQFIFQYYREEENGRGNFPPRFSGLQFPNYSSELNVNALELDDSALYLCASSSAVGGYYGYTFGSGTRLTVV.

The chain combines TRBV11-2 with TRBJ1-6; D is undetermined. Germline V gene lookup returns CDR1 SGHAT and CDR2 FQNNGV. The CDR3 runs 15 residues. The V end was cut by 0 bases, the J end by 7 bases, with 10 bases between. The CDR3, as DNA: TGTGCCAGCAGCTTAGACGTCGGCCGGAATTCACCCCTCCACTTT. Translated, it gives CASSLDVGRNSPLHF. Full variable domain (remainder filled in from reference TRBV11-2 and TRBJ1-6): EAGVAQSPRYKIIEKRQSVAFWCNPISGHATLYWYQQILGQGPKLLIQFQNNGVVDDSQLPKDRFSAERLKGVDSTLKIQPAKLEDSAVYLCASSLDVGRNSPLHFGNGTRLTVT.

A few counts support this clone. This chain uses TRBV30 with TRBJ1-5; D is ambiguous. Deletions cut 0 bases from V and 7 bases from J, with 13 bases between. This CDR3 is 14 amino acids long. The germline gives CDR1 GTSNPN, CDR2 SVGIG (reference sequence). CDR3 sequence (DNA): TGTGCCTGGAGTGTATTAAGTGGATTGCAGCCCCAGCATTTT. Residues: CAWSVLSGLQPQHF. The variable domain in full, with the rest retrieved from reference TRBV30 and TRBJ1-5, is SQTIHQWPATLVQPVGSPLSLECTVEGTSNPNLYWYRQAAGRGLQLLFYSVGIGQISSEVPQNLSASRPQDRQFILSSKKLLLSDSGFYLCAWSVLSGLQPQHFGDGTRLSIL.

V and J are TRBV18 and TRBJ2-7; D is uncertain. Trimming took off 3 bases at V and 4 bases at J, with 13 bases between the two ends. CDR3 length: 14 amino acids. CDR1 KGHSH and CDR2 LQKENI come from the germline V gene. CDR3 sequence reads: CASSPPSDEYEQYF. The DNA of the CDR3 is TGTGCCAGCTCACCCCCGTCGGACGAATACGAGCAGTACTTC.

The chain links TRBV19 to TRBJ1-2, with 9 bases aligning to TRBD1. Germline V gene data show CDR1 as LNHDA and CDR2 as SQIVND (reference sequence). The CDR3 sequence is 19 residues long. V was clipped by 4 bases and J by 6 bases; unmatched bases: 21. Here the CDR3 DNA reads TGTGCCAGTAGTAGCGTCGGGACAGGGTATTTTTCGCGGGGAGATGGCTACACCTTC. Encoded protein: CASSSVGTGYFSRGDGYTF.

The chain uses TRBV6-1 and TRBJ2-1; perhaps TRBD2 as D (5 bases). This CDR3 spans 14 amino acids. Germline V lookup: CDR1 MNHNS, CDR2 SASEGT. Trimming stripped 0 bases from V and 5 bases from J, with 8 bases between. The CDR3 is CASSEASAHNEQFF. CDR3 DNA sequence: TGTGCCAGCAGTGAAGCTAGCGCACACAATGAGCAGTTCTTC.

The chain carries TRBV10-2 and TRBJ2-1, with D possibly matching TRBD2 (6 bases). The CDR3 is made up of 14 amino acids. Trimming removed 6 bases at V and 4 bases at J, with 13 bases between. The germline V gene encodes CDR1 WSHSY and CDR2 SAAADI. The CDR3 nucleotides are TGCGCCAGCAGCAGGGAGGCCGCTTACAATGAGCAGTTCTTC. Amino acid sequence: CASSREAAYNEQFF.